This TCR beta chain was recorded in a study of radiotherapy plus CTLA-4 blockade in lung cancer. General observations from the study: After treatment with radiotherapy plus ipilimumab, TCR clones that came from the tumor expanded in blood.

A few counts support this clone. The antigen remains unidentified. Per germline, CDR1 SGDLS and CDR2 YYNGEE. The CDR3 is 16 amino acids. Germline trimming cut 5 bases from V and 1 base from J; bases unmatched to any gene: 6. Profiling relied on immunoSEQ multiplex PCR, and the TCRdb table lists in-frame clones only, not all of them. The repertoire holds more than 30,000 clones, with less than 75% as singletons. The rearrangement joins TRBV9 to TRBJ2-4; TRBD1 matches at 10 bases. This receptor was obtained from a human donor with non-small cell lung cancer who had stable disease on radiotherapy plus ipilimumab. Specimen: peripheral blood, collected from a patient treated with radiotherapy plus ipilimumab. CDR3: CASSPGTGVAKNIQYF. The CDR3 DNA follows: TGTGCCAGCAGTCCCGGGACAGGGGTTGCCAAAAACATTCAGTACTTC.